The 5 T cell receptor beta chains below all came from one sample that was sequenced in a study of shared clonotypes between healthy human individuals. The assay was immunoSEQ multiplex PCR, and TCRdb's table has in-frame clones only and misses some. Of approximately 2.1 million clones listed, approximately 95% are singletons. Input material: naive CD4+ T cells from PBMCs. Subset: CD45RA+ positively selected. The receptor source for this set is a man aged 18 to 30 in good health. Some clones in this sample may be carry-over from other donors' samples.

This clone occurred once. The V call is TRBV6-5, the J call TRBJ2-5; a weak D match, TRBD2 (6 bases). Germline values: CDR1 MNHEY, CDR2 SVGAGI. CDR3 length: 14 amino acids. The V end lost 2 bases, the J end lost 8 bases, and 15 bases lay between the germline ends. CDR3 sequence (DNA): TGTGCCAGCAGTTACCTTCCGGGAGTGGGAACCCAGTACTTC. Translating it yields CASSYLPGVGTQYF.

The J gene is TRBJ2-1, the V gene TRBV7-9, with 11 positions matching TRBD2. This CDR3 has 16 residues. Trimming cost V 3 bases and J 6 bases; bases outside gene matches: 7. Germline assignment: CDR1 SEHNR and CDR2 FQNEAQ (reference sequence). CDR3 DNA sequence: TGTGCCAGCAGCTTCGGGACTAGCGGTCACACCAATGAGCAGTTCTTC. Protein sequence: CASSFGTSGHTNEQFF.

This chain links TRBV9 with TRBJ2-2; TRBD1 agrees at 10 bases. Germline trimming cut 3 bases from V and 1 base from J; bases unmatched to any gene: 3. CDR1 SGDLS and CDR2 YYNGEE come from the germline V gene. The CDR3 is 16 amino acids. In DNA, the CDR3 is TGTGCCAGCAGCGCCCGGGACAGGGGGAACACCGGGGAGCTGTTTTTT. This gives the protein CASSARDRGNTGELFF.

V is TRBV7-8 and J is TRBJ2-2; D is undetermined. V lost 3 bases, J lost 6 bases, and 5 bases lay in between. Germline V gene sequence: CDR1 SGHVS, CDR2 FQNEAQ. This CDR3 comprises 12 residues. CDR3 bases: TGTGCCAGCAGCTTGGATGCCGGGGAGCTGTTTTTT. It translates to CASSLDAGELFF. Combining the CDR3 with reference TRBV7-8 and TRBJ2-2 gives the whole variable domain GAGVSQSPRYKVAKRGQDVALRCDPISGHVSLFWYQQALGQGPEFLTYFQNEAQLDKSGLPSDRFFAERPEGSVSTLKIQRTQQEDSAVYLCASSLDAGELFFGEGSRLTVL.

The chain uses TRBV15 and TRBJ2-5; the D is unclear. V was cut by 5 bases and J by 7 bases, with 11 bases left in between. The CDR3 spans 12 residues. Germline V CDR1 and CDR2: LNHNV, YYDKDF (reference sequence). The DNA of the CDR3 is TGTGCCACCAGCCCAGAGAGGTGGACCCAGTACTTC. Its protein is CATSPERWTQYF.